The rows below give T cell receptor beta chains drawn from one sample of a study of T cells in Graves' hyperthyroidism and ophthalmopathy. MiXCR, applied by TCRdb to the multiplex PCR reads, yields one record per CDR3 protein. The sample has fewer than 400,000 distinct CDR3 sequences; over 11% are singletons. Sequenced sample: blood. The receptors originated from a man aged 45 to 65 with Graves' ophthalmopathy. Both conserved end residues are part of each CDR3. The order of the fields is CDR3 length, J gene, D gene, V gene, clone size, CDR3 DNA, CDR3 protein. D genes are given only for firm matches. Some rows have no size entry. The others give once, few or many, or a class for an expanded clone.

>13|TRBJ1-4|.|TRBV7-2|.
TGTGCCAGCAGCCCCGACAGTGTTGAGAAACTGTTTTTT
CASSPDSVEKLFF
>14|TRBJ1-1|.|TRBV19|.
TGTGCCAGTAGAACCCAAGCGGGAGGCACTGAAGCTTTCTTT
CASRTQAGGTEAFF
>14|TRBJ1-5|.|TRBV28|few
TGTGCCAGCAGAACCTACAGGGCGAATCAGCCCCAGCATTTT
CASRTYRANQPQHF
>14|TRBJ2-7|.|TRBV12-3/TRBV12-4|many
TGTGCCAGCAGTTTTCGGGGTGGATCCTACGAGCAGTACTTC
CASSFRGGSYEQYF
>15|TRBJ2-7|TRBD2|TRBV10-3|many
TGTGCCATCACCGAGGGACTAGCGGGAGTAAACGAGCAGTACTTC
CAITEGLAGVNEQYF
>13|TRBJ2-2|.|TRBV9|few
TGTGCCAGCAGTCTTATATATGACGGGGAGCTGTTTTTT
CASSLIYDGELFF
>15|TRBJ1-4|.|TRBV7-2|.
TGTGCCAGCAGCTTTCAGGGAGCAACTAATGAAAAACTGTTTTTT
CASSFQGATNEKLFF
>15|TRBJ1-4|.|TRBV20-1|.
TGCAGTGCTAGACCGACTACCTCGGTTAATGAAAAACTGTTTTTT
CSARPTTSVNEKLFF
>16|TRBJ2-5|.|TRBV24-1|many
TGTGCCACCAGTGATCCGGGGCAGCGAGGCCAAGAGACCCAGTACTTC
CATSDPGQRGQETQYF
>16|TRBJ2-1|TRBD2|TRBV29-1|many
TGCAGCGTCCCGGCTAGCGGGAGTCTCTTGGAGGATGAGCAGTTCTTC
CSVPASGSLLEDEQFF
>15|TRBJ2-3|.|TRBV2|many
TGTGCCAGCAGTGGGGCCGAGGGCCTCTCAGATACGCAGTATTTT
CASSGAEGLSDTQYF
>14|TRBJ2-7|.|TRBV7-6|many
TGTGCCAGCAGCTTAGACGGAGGAGGCTACGAGCAGTACTTC
CASSLDGGGYEQYF